This TCR beta chain was sequenced in a study of cytomegalovirus exposure and HLA in healthy donors (dated by TCRdb to between 2016 and 2019). Study-wide context: According to an earlier analysis of a few hundred of the donors, about 180 million T cells yielded roughly 110 million unique TCR beta sequences and approximately 300 Gb of sequence data. In addition to the first cohort of 666 subjects, a separate validation cohort of about 120 different subjects was used. On average, 235,054 unique TCR beta nucleotide sequences were sequenced per donor among 350 to 400 genotyped donors of the cohort, with roughly a sixth of those sequences being non-productive. Alongside the repertoire data, information on donor age, sex, ethnicity and CMV serostatus was compiled. The T cell repertoires of 666 subjects were profiled by immunosequencing and related to cytomegalovirus serostatus. The number of donors typed differed by locus, with roughly 620-630 for A, B, C, DRB1 and DQB1, around 500 for DQA1, over 600 for DPA1, and around 450 for DPB1. The study aimed to test whether signatures of past pathogen exposure could be identified by cataloging public T cell receptors. HLA typing included class I and class II loci at four-digit resolution. A later analysis re-analyzed previously published TCR beta repertoires from 600 to 850 donors and added high-resolution HLA genotyping to study TCR occurrence patterns. Among the approximately 420 genotyped donors, approximately 82% belonged to the genetic ancestry cluster associated with self-reported Caucasian donors. To predict cytomegalovirus infection status, the study brought together high-throughput TCR immunosequencing, statistical association of individual TCRs with disease status, and machine learning. In the later analysis, no new phenotypic data were used to find candidate immune exposures; instead, reliance was placed on TCR beta sequences and their occurrence across donors. Genome-wide SNP genotypes for about 65% of the 666 donors were used in a later genetic analysis, which treated that subset as a discovery cohort. Roughly five DR-DQ haplotypes were handled as single units for association and clustering, since linkage in the cohort was strong. Roughly 300 gigabases of sequencing data and around 88 million unique TCR sequences made up an early release that covered 640 HLA-typed donors. All discovery cohort repertoires had been generated on a single sequencing platform. To decide whether each TCR beta V gene segment behaved as functional or pseudogenic, an earlier analysis of nearly 600 of the donors relied on high-throughput TCR beta sequencing. Overall results and qualifications from the work: A later analysis reported that several top co-occurrence clusters appeared linked to parvovirus B19, influenza, CMV and Epstein-Barr virus. In both the original and validation cohorts, the classifier was reported to diagnose cytomegalovirus status with high specificity and sensitivity. An association between a missense DCLRE1C variant and V-gene and J-gene trimming of TCR beta chains was found in a later genetic analysis and replicated in an independent cohort. Correlated functional status among segregating V segments might reflect linkage disequilibrium, but an unknown experimental factor could not be ruled out. CMV serostatus was the only immune exposure information available for the cohort. A total of fewer than 200 TCR beta chains were listed by the study as associated with cytomegalovirus. Assigning TCR associations to individual alleles was difficult when HLA alleles, especially DR and DQ, strongly co-occurred. In a later analysis, the rate of TCR association differed among HLA loci, with DRB1 alleles having the most associated TCRs and HLA-C alleles having the fewest. This cohort had only TCR beta chains sequenced, and the lack of alpha or paired-chain data limited which features could be detected. A later analysis associated 16,951 TCR beta sequences with specific HLA alleles at a false discovery rate of 0.05. Compared with the roughly 700-donor mean, donors in an Asian-associated ancestry cluster had fewer N-insertions in productive TCRs, according to a later genetic analysis. Roughly uniform sequencing depth across donors was assumed in presence/absence analyses, although this assumption may not hold. A further reported finding was that TCR beta sequences accurately predicted the HLA-A and HLA-B alleles for most subjects in the first cohort. The authors suggested that the approach could potentially be generalized to other disease states and immunological phenotypes. An earlier analysis of approximately 540 of the donors showed that most TCR beta V segments appeared in productive rearrangements either about 87% or about 30% of the time, which broadly matched IMGT annotations. Because HLA typing was unavailable for some donors at each locus, only the typed subset was used in association tests. A later analysis found that HLA-associated TCR beta chains were more clonally expanded and had lower generation probabilities than equally common non-associated chains. The earlier analysis of around 600 of the donors excluded over 15 rarely observed V segments, including chromosome 9 orphons, because counts were too low. According to a later analysis, most CMV-associated TCR beta chains appeared to be HLA-restricted, and the HLA associations seemed to be driven largely by CMV exposure. In vitro tests confirmed that a few of the cytomegalovirus-associated TCR beta chains recognize cytomegalovirus antigens. A cluster of highly shared sequence variants was judged likely to be a technical artifact of the sequencing pipeline. Most TCR sequences were observed very rarely across donors, whereas some public TCRs were present in many individuals.

In total, 500 to 700 healthy bone marrow donors made up the cohort. At the time of sampling, all cohort members were nominally healthy, though unrecorded immune exposures were likely present. The donor tested CMV seropositive, placing the donor among the 290 or so seropositive members of the cohort. Each donor provided a peripheral blood sample, and peripheral blood mononuclear cells were used for TCR beta sequencing. The Qiagen DNeasy Blood Extraction Kit was used to extract genomic DNA from the blood cell samples. The library was produced with the immunoSEQ multiplex PCR assay. For the multiplex PCR, a mixture combining 60 forward primers for TCR Vbeta segments and 13 reverse primers for TCR Jbeta segments was used. Amplification of the CDR3 region of rearranged TCR beta genes was performed with a multiplex PCR assay on genomic DNA. The amplified TCR beta libraries were sequenced on the Illumina HiSeq System as 87-base-pair reads. Per the authors' processing: Across the 700 or so repertoires, a later analysis counted 60 million to 90 million unique TCR beta chains, 8.5 million to 12 million of which were shared by at least two donors. Raw reads were error-corrected and collapsed into unique sequences by a nearest-neighbor algorithm in which closely related sequences were merged to remove PCR and sequencing errors. Alignment of CDR3 sequences to IMGT reference sequences was used to assign V, D and J gene segments. For a sequence to be retained, a match of at least six nucleotides to both a V gene segment and a J gene segment was required. A rearrangement was called productive if the CDR3 had no stop codons and remained in frame with V and J, and every other rearrangement was called non-productive. CDR3 was defined by IMGT convention, running from the second conserved V-encoded cysteine to the conserved J-encoded phenylalanine. In an earlier analysis of around 570 of the donors, sequences lacking an unambiguous match to a single V gene segment were excluded. An earlier analysis of approximately 590 of the donors called V segments functional above 56.7% productive rearrangements and segregating when the between-donor standard deviation exceeded 5%. To diagnose cytomegalovirus status from the catalog of TCR beta chain sequences, a statistical classification framework was built. V and J gene assignment, in a later analysis, came from comparing TCR nucleotide sequences with IMGT/GENE-DB human TR gene sequences. In a later analysis, CDR3 sequences and most-parsimonious VDJ recombination scenarios were assigned using the TCRdist pipeline. In a later analysis, each TCR beta chain was defined by its CDR3 amino acid sequence together with its V-gene family, and reads lacking a unique V-gene family were excluded. To address suspected cross-contamination and a sequencing artifact, a later analysis removed 450 to 700 highly shared, low-generation-probability nucleotide sequences. For each public chain, a later analysis derived a clonal expansion index from normalized ranks of inferred template counts within each repertoire. Generation probabilities in a later analysis came from a VDJ recombination model fitted to out-of-frame rearrangements, and those results were checked against IGoR. In a later analysis, TCR-TCR, TCR-HLA and TCR-CMV co-occurrence was scored with hypergeometric tests, and a repertoire-size bias correction was applied to TCR pairs. To estimate false discovery rates, a later analysis permuted the HLA or CMV assignments 20 times. In a later analysis, co-occurring TCRs were grouped with DBSCAN, and TCRdist sequence similarity was added when clustering was performed within HLA-allele-positive subsets. Repertoires with fewer than 30,000 or more than 120,000 public chains, plus five repertoires with anomalous nucleotide sharing, were excluded from co-occurrence clustering. Entries here come from immuneACCESS through TCRdb and include only in-frame sequences with V and J called. Some clones fail to appear in such tables; in the studies checked, an unresolved V gene covers under half of the shortfall, and the cause of the remainder is unknown. V and J calls and clone size are copied from that table; D and trimming were computed from the DNA. In this sample the table shows 150,000 to 200,000 clones, 60% to 80% of which occur a single time. Of the sample, approximately 11% is held by the ten largest clones.

On this clone: Its antigen is still unknown. Per-base quality was not reported, and no clone a single base away is much larger than it.

This sequence was found in a man aged 18 to 30 in good health and CMV-seropositive. Input material: PBMCs.

The CDR3 protein: CASATGVKSGYTF. The DNA sequence is given as TGTGCCAGCGCGACAGGGGTTAAGAGCGGCTACACCTTC. The sequence joins TRBV27 to TRBJ1-2; 8 central bases correspond to TRBD1. From V the trimming removes 8 bases and from J it removes 8 bases, while the gene matches leave 10 bases of the junction unaccounted for. CDR1 and CDR2 are drawn from the germline V gene (reference sequence): MNHEY, SMNVEV. The CDR3, cysteine through phenylalanine, is 13 amino acids long. Only CDR3 DNA remains: 39 bases, in frame from the first base.